Listed here is a single TCR beta chain. Its antigen remains unidentified. This record belongs to a study of cytomegalovirus exposure and HLA in healthy donors. General study findings and limits: CMV serostatus stood as the only immune exposure information on hand.

Germline lookup yields CDR1 MNHEY and CDR2 SVGAGI. The CDR3 loop spans 14 amino acids. With 6 bases clipped from V and 5 bases from J, the junction kept 5 bases outside the gene matches. Both 60 Vbeta primers and 13 Jbeta primers went into the PCR. The table came from immunoSEQ multiplex PCR; TCRdb's copy has only in-frame clones and leaves some out. The sample includes around 150,000 clones, roughly 80% of them seen just once. The clonotype was recovered from a woman aged 40 to 55 in good health and CMV-seropositive. The rearrangement joins TRBV6-5 to TRBJ2-1, with 9 bases fitting TRBD1. What was sequenced was PBMCs. The CDR3 DNA reads TGTGCCAGCAGACCGGGACAGGGTAACAATGAGCAGTTCTTC. Residues: CASRPGQGNNEQFF.